A single sample gave rise to the 8 T cell receptor beta chains below, sequenced in a study of Ad26.COV2.S vaccination and SARS-CoV-2 variants. This sample's treatment: some 20 received Ad26.COV2.S at low or high dose, single or two shots; roughly five received placebo; per-sample allocation not given. Material that was analyzed had been drawn on day 63 after the first vaccine or placebo injection. The repertoire was sequenced with immunoSEQ multiplex PCR; TCRdb's copy has only in-frame clones and lacks some. This table has hundreds of thousands of clones, around 90% appearing once. The starting material was peripheral blood, obtained in a trial of Ad26.COV2.S vaccine versus placebo. Receptors were obtained from a person aged 18-60 years who received the Ad26.COV2.S COVID-19 vaccine or a placebo.

V usage is TRBV25-1 and J usage is TRBJ1-2, with TRBD1 as a possible D gene (5 bases). The CDR3 runs 13 residues. Germline V CDR1 and CDR2: MGHDK, SYGVNS. Trimming removed 0 bases from V and 7 bases from J, with 9 bases in between. CDR3 DNA: TGTGCCAGCAGTGAATATGGTACAGGTGGCTACACCTTC. Translation gives CASSEYGTGGYTF.

The rearrangement links TRBV5-1 to TRBJ2-1; D gene unclear. CDR3 length equals 14 residues. The germline V gene has CDR1 SGHRS and CDR2 YFSETQ. V was pared by 1 base and J by 4 bases, with 9 bases between. The CDR3 coding sequence is TGCGCCAGCAGCTTGAGGGAAATTTACAATGAGCAGTTCTTC. It codes for CASSLREIYNEQFF.

The chain links TRBV6-5 to TRBJ1-5, with D unclear. The CDR3 runs 13 residues. V lost 0 bases and J lost 9, with 9 bases in between. The germline V gene has CDR1 MNHEY and CDR2 SVGAGI. The CDR3 loop is CASSYSSNGPQHF. In DNA, the CDR3 is TGTGCCAGCAGTTACTCGAGTAATGGGCCCCAGCATTTT.

The J gene is TRBJ2-3, the V gene TRBV6-2 or TRBV6-3, with D possibly TRBD2 on 7 matching bases. The CDR3 has 15 amino acids. V was cut by 7 bases and J by 3 bases, with 17 bases left in between. Germline V gene sequence: CDR1 MNHEY, CDR2 SVGEGT. CDR3 bases: TGTGCCAGCACCCCCTGGGGGGGGGCGACAGATACGCAGTATTTT. Protein: CASTPWGGATDTQYF.

Here the CDR3 DNA reads TGTGCCAGCAGCCGAGAGGACAGGGCTTATGAAAAACTGTTTTTT. This gives the protein CASSREDRAYEKLFF. This chain connects TRBV4-2 to TRBJ1-4, with TRBD1 matching 8 bases. Germline CDR1 reads LGHNA; CDR2 reads YNFKEQ. CDR3 length: 15 amino acids. V trimming: 4 bases; J trimming: 6 bases; junction bases outside the gene matches: 7.

The J gene is TRBJ1-1, the V gene TRBV27; tentative D call: TRBD1 (5 bases). Germline V lookup: CDR1 MNHEY, CDR2 SMNVEV (reference sequence). V was pared by 5 bases and J by 1 base, with 11 bases between. The CDR3 consists of 14 residues. As DNA, the CDR3 is TGTGCCAGCAGTCCGAACGGGGGGAACACTGAAGCTTTCTTT. This translates into CASSPNGGNTEAFF.

This rearrangement joins TRBV11-2 to TRBJ1-1; TRBD1 might be the D (6 bases). The length of the CDR3 is 16 residues. Germline loops: CDR1 SGHAT, CDR2 FQNNGV. V was shortened by 4 bases and J by 10 bases, with 25 bases between the two germline ends. The CDR3 sequence: CASSSGTGFSGLGAFF. Written as DNA, the CDR3 is TGTGCCAGCAGCTCCGGAACAGGGTTTAGTGGGCTAGGAGCTTTCTTT.

The chain joins TRBV4-3 to TRBJ2-7, with 11 positions matching TRBD2. The CDR3 contains 15 residues. Per germline, CDR1 LGHNA and CDR2 YSLEER. Trimming took 5 bases from V and 3 from J; bases not matched to a gene: 6. The CDR3 region is CASSGGLAEIYEQYF. The CDR3 coding sequence is TGCGCCAGCAGCGGGGGACTAGCGGAGATCTACGAGCAGTACTTC.